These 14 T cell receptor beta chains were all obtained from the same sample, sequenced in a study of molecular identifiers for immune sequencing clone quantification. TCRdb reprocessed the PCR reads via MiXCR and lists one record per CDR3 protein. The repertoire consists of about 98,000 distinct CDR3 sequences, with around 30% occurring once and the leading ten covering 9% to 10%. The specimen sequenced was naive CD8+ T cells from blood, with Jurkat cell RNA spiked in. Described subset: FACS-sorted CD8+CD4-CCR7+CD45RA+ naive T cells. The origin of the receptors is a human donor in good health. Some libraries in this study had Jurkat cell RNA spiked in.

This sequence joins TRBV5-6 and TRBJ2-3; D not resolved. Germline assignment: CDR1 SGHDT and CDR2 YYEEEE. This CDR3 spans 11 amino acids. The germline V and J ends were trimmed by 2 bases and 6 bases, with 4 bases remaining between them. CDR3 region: CASSLFDTQYF. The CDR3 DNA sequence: TGTGCCAGCAGCTTATTTGATACGCAGTATTTT.

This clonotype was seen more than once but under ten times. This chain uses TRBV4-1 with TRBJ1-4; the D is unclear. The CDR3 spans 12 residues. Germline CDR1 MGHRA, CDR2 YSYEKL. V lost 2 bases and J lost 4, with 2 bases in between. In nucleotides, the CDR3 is TGCGCCAGCAGCCAAATTAATGAAAAACTGTTTTTT. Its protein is CASSQINEKLFF.

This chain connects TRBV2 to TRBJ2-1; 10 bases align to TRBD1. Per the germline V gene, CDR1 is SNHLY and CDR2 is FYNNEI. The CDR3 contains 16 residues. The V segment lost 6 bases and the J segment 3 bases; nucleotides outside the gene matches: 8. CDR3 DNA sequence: TGTGCCAGCAGAAGACCGGGACAGGGGATCTACAATGAGCAGTTCTTC. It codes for CASRRPGQGIYNEQFF.

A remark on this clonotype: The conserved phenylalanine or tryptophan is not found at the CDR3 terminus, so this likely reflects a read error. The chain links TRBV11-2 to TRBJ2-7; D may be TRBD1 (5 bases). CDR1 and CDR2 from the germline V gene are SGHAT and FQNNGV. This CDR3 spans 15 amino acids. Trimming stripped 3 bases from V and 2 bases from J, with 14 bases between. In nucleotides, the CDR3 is TGTGCCAGCAGCTTCGCCCCGGACAAGACCTACGAGCAGTACATC. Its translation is CASSFAPDKTYEQYI.

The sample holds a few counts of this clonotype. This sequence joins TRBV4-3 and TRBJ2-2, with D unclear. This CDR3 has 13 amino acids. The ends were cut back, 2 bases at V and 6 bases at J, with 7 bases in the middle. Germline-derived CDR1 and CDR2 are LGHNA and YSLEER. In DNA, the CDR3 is TGCGCCAGCAGCCAATTCCCGGCCGGGGAGCTGTTTTTT. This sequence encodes CASSQFPAGELFF.

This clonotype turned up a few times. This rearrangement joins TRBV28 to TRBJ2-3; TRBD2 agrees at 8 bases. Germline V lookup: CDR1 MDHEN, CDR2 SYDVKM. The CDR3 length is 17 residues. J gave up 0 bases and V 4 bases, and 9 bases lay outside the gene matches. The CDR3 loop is CASSSPGGGLSTDTQYF. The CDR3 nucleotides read TGTGCCAGCAGTTCCCCGGGGGGGGGGCTGAGCACAGATACGCAGTATTTT.

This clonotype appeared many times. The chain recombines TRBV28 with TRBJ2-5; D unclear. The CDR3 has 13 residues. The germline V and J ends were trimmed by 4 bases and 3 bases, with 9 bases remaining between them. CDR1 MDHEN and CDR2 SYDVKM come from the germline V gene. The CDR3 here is CASSSPAKETQYF. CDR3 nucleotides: TGTGCCAGCAGTTCCCCAGCTAAAGAGACCCAGTACTTC.

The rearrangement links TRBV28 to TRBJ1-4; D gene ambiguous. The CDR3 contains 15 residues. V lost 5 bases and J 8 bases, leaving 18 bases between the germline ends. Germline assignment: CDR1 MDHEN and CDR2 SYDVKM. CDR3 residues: CASSISARVGEKLFF. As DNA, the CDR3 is TGTGCCAGCAGTATCAGCGCACGGGTGGGGGAAAAACTGTTTTTT.

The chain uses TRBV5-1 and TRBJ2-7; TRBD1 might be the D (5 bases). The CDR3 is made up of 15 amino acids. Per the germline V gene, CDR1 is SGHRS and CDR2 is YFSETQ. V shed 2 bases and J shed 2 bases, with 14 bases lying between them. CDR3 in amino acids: CASSFHGAGAYEQYF. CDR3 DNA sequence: TGCGCCAGCAGCTTCCATGGGGCTGGGGCCTACGAGCAGTACTTC.

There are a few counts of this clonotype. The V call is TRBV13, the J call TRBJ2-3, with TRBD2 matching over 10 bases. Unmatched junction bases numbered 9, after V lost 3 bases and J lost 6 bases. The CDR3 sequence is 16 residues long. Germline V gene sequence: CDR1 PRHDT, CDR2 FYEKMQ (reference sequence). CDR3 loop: CASSLGSSGSEDTQYF. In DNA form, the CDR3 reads TGTGCCAGCAGCTTGGGCTCTAGCGGGAGCGAGGATACGCAGTATTTT.

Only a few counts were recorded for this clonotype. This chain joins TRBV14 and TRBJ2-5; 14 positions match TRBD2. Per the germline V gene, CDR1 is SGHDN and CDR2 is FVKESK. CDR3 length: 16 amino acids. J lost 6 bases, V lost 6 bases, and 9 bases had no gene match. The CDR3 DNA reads TGTGCCAGCAGAAAGGGACTAGCGGGAGTCAGACAGACCCAGTACTTC. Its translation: CASRKGLAGVRQTQYF.

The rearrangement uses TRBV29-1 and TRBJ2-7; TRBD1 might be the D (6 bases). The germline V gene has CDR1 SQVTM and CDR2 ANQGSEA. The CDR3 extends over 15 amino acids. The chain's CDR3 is CCAAGGGRLAYEQYF. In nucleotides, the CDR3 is TGCTGCGCAGCTGGGGGCGGGCGGTTAGCCTACGAGCAGTACTTC.

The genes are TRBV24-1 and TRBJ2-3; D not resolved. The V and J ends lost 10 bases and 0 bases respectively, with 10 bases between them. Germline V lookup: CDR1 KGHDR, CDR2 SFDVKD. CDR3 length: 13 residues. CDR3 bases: TGTGCCACTGCGTCTTATAGCACAGATACGCAGTATTTT. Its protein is CATASYSTDTQYF.

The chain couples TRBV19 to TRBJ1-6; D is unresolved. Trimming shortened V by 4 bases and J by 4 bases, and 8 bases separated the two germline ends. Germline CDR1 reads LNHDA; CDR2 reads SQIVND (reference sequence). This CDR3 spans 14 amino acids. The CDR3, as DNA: TGTGCCAGTAGTAAGACGGATTATAATTCACCCCTCCACTTT. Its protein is CASSKTDYNSPLHF.